Listed below are T cell receptor beta chains from one sample, sequenced in a study of blood T cell repertoires in COVID-19. Using immunoSEQ multiplex PCR, the repertoire was profiled, and TCRdb retains in-frame clones only, with some absent. The table includes around 86,000 clones, around 85% detected once. Material for sequencing was peripheral blood. The receptors come from a human donor in a cohort sampled during active COVID-19. Each CDR3 is given with its conserved first and last residue. The D gene is left open where the match is weak. Some rows have no size entry. The others give once, few or many, or a class for an expanded clone.

d_call	clone_size	v_call	j_call	cdr3_nt	cdr3_aa
.	.	TRBV11-2	TRBJ1-4	TGTGCCAGCAGCTTTTCACGGTACCAAGAAAAACTGTTTTTT	CASSFSRYQEKLFF
TRBD1	.	TRBV2	TRBJ1-2	TGTGCCAGCTTCCGGGACAGGCATGGCTACACCTTC	CASFRDRHGYTF
.	.	TRBV24-1	TRBJ2-1	TGTGCCACCAGTGTGAGAGGGTACAATGAGCAGTTCTTC	CATSVRGYNEQFF
TRBD2	.	TRBV30	TRBJ2-5	TGTGCCTGGAGTGTACCCCCTACTAGCGGGAGTGGAGGTCCCCAGTACTTC	CAWSVPPTSGSGGPQYF
TRBD1	.	TRBV4-3	TRBJ1-4	TGCGCCAGCAGTCGCTCCGGGACAGGAGGTTATGAAAAACTGTTTTTT	CASSRSGTGGYEKLFF
TRBD2	.	TRBV9	TRBJ2-1	TGTGCCAGCAGCCTTCGGGGGGATCTAGGGAATGAGCAGTTCTTC	CASSLRGDLGNEQFF
.	.	TRBV11-3	TRBJ1-1	TGTGCCAGCAGCTTAAACTCCCTCGGGAACACTGAAGCTTTCTTT	CASSLNSLGNTEAFF
TRBD2	.	TRBV5-4	TRBJ2-6	TGTGCCAGCAGCTTGGAGCGACTAGCGTTTGGCTCTGGGGCCAACGTCCTGACTTTC	CASSLERLAFGSGANVLTF
TRBD2	.	TRBV7-6	TRBJ2-2	TGTGCCAGCAGCCTCGGACTAGCGGGGGCAACCGGGGAGCTGTTTTTT	CASSLGLAGATGELFF
TRBD1	.	TRBV29-1	TRBJ2-1	TGCAGCGTTGAAGCCCTCGGACAGGGAGTAGGGGAGCAGTTCTTC	CSVEALGQGVGEQFF
.	.	TRBV7-6	TRBJ1-3	TGTGCCAGCAGCTTAGGACGGGGAGACACCATATATTTT	CASSLGRGDTIYF
TRBD2	.	TRBV7-2	TRBJ2-3	TGTGCCAGCAGCTTAAGCGGGGGAAGGGATACGCAGTATTTT	CASSLSGGRDTQYF
TRBD2	.	TRBV7-2	TRBJ2-1	TGTGCCAGCAGCCCTAGCGGGAGGAGTTTTATGAATGAGCAGTTCTTC	CASSPSGRSFMNEQFF
TRBD1	.	TRBV9	TRBJ2-1	TGTGCCAGCAGCCCCGGGACAGGGGACTACAATGAGCAGTTCTTC	CASSPGTGDYNEQFF
.	.	TRBV19	TRBJ2-7	TGTGCCAGTAGTATTAAGGGAGGTTACGAGCAGTACTTC	CASSIKGGYEQYF
TRBD1	few	TRBV5-1	TRBJ2-7	TGCGCCAGCAGCTCTGGGCCAGGGGGCCGTACGACTTTCTACGAGCAGTACTTC	CASSSGPGGRTTFYEQYF
TRBD1	.	TRBV2	TRBJ2-3	TGTGCCAGCACTGCCGGGACAGGGGACCTCACAGATACGCAGTATTTT	CASTAGTGDLTDTQYF
.	few	TRBV7-8	TRBJ1-5	TGTGCCAGCAGCTTAGCAGGGGATAGCAATCAGCCCCAGCATTTT	CASSLAGDSNQPQHF
TRBD1	once	TRBV3-1/TRBV3-2	TRBJ2-7	TGTGCCAGCAGTGGGGACAGGGGGGGCGAGCAGTACTTC	CASSGDRGGEQYF
TRBD2	once	TRBV5-1	TRBJ2-7	TGCGCCAGCAGCTTGGTACCTAGCGGGGGCCAATCCTACGAGCAGTACTTC	CASSLVPSGGQSYEQYF
.	.	TRBV28	TRBJ1-3	TGTGCCAGCAGCTCCACAGGCCCCTTAGACACCATATATTTT	CASSSTGPLDTIYF
TRBD2	few	TRBV7-2	TRBJ2-1	TGTGCCAGCAGCTCGACGACTAGCGGAGCCAATGAGCAGTTCTTC	CASSSTTSGANEQFF